The 27 T cell receptor beta chains below were found in one sample sequenced in a study of shared clonotypes between healthy human individuals. Measured with immunoSEQ multiplex PCR; TCRdb has only the in-frame clones, and not every one. Among approximately 1,500,000 clones listed, more than 95% were seen once. Sample: naive CD4+ T cells sorted from blood. Described subset: CD45RA+ positively selected. These receptors all come from a man aged 30 to 45 in good health.

This clone was recorded once. The same CDR3 also results from other DNA sequences found in this sample. Here the CDR3 reads CASSYSQAAYEQYF. CDR3 DNA: TGTGCCAGCAGTTACAGTCAGGCCGCCTACGAGCAGTACTTC. V usage is TRBV6-6 and J usage is TRBJ2-7; D not resolved. This CDR3 contains 14 residues. V was pared by 2 bases and J by 2 bases, with 10 bases between. Germline values: CDR1 MNHNY, CDR2 SVGAGI (reference sequence).

This clone has only one observation. The chain links TRBV18 to TRBJ2-7; D might be TRBD1 (5 bases). The CDR3 length is 15 residues. V was pared by 5 bases and J by 2 bases, with 16 bases between. Germline lookup yields CDR1 KGHSH and CDR2 LQKENI. CDR3 nucleotide sequence: TGTGCCAGCTCAAGTGACAGTTACCAACCCTACGAGCAGTACTTC. It codes for CASSSDSYQPYEQYF. The full variable domain, with the rest looked up from reference TRBV18 and TRBJ2-7, is NAGVMQNPRHLVRRRGQEARLRCSPMKGHSHVYWYRQLPEEGLKFMVYLQKENIIDESGMPKERFSAEFPKEGPSILRIQQVVRGDSAAYFCASSSDSYQPYEQYFGPGTRLTVT.

The genes are TRBV29-1 and TRBJ2-1, with 7 bases lining up with TRBD2. This CDR3 is built from 15 residues. Germline V gives CDR1 SQVTM, CDR2 ANQGSEA. V shed 5 bases and J 6 bases; nucleotides not matched to a gene: 13. In DNA, the CDR3 is TGCAGCGTTCGAGGGAGGGCCTCTTCGTTCAATGAGCAGTTCTTC. It codes for CSVRGRASSFNEQFF.

The chain combines TRBV28 with TRBJ2-1, with 7 bases that match TRBD2. After removal of 5 bases from V and 15 bases from J, the junction contained 19 bases not matched to a gene. Germline values: CDR1 MDHEN, CDR2 SYDVKM. This CDR3 comprises 15 residues. The CDR3 loop is CASSSRDYSPWRAFF. The CDR3 DNA sequence: TGTGCCAGCAGTAGTCGGGACTACTCCCCTTGGAGGGCGTTCTTC.

CDR3 loop: CASSPIQTETQYF. The CDR3 DNA sequence: TGTGCCAGCTCACCCATACAGACCGAGACCCAGTACTTC. The rearrangement joins TRBV18 to TRBJ2-5; D remains ambiguous. V lost 3 bases, J lost 5 bases, and 10 bases lay in between. CDR3 length equals 13 residues. Germline values: CDR1 KGHSH, CDR2 LQKENI.

The chain carries TRBV19 and TRBJ2-7; 11 bases are a match to TRBD2. This CDR3 is built from 15 residues. Trimming cost V 5 bases and J 2 bases; bases outside gene matches: 5. Per germline, CDR1 LNHDA and CDR2 SQIVND (reference sequence). In DNA form, the CDR3 reads TGTGCCAGTAGTGTAACTAGCGGGAGTCCCTACGAGCAGTACTTC. It is translated as CASSVTSGSPYEQYF.

The gene calls are TRBV11-3 and TRBJ2-2; the match to TRBD2 covers 9 bases. Looked up from germline, CDR1 is SGHNT and CDR2 is YENEEA. The junction had 10 bases not matched to a gene; V was cut back by 4 bases and J by 7 bases. The CDR3 consists of 16 residues. CDR3 sequence (DNA): TGTGCCAGCAGCTATGGAGCGGGAGGAGGAAACGGGGAGCTGTTTTTT. Amino acids: CASSYGAGGGNGELFF.

This clone was counted a single time. This rearrangement joins TRBV5-1 to TRBJ1-3; 9 bases fit TRBD1. The V segment lost 2 bases and the J segment 0 bases; nucleotides outside the gene matches: 6. CDR1 and CDR2 from the germline V gene are SGHRS and YFSETQ. The CDR3 has 17 amino acids. The CDR3 DNA reads as TGCGCCAGCAGCTTCGGGACAGGGATGAGCTCTGGAAACACCATATATTTT. Translation gives CASSFGTGMSSGNTIYF. Filled out from reference TRBV5-1 and TRBJ1-3, the complete variable domain reads KAGVTQTPRYLIKTRGQQVTLSCSPISGHRSVSWYQQTPGQGLQFLFEYFSETQRNKGNFPGRFSGRQFSNSRSEMNVSTLELGDSALYLCASSFGTGMSSGNTIYFGEGSWLTVV.

The J gene is TRBJ2-1, the V gene TRBV11-3; possible D gene TRBD2, 6 bases. Germline V gene lookup returns CDR1 SGHNT and CDR2 YENEEA. V dropped 2 bases and J dropped 0 bases, with 8 bases sitting between them. This CDR3 is built from 15 residues. The CDR3 spells CASSLRRGSYNEQFF. Written as DNA, the CDR3 is TGTGCCAGCAGCTTAAGGAGGGGCTCCTACAATGAGCAGTTCTTC.

This clone was recorded only once. The rearrangement links TRBV27 to TRBJ2-5; no definite D call. The V and J ends lost 5 bases and 4 bases respectively, with 11 bases between them. Germline V gives CDR1 MNHEY, CDR2 SMNVEV (reference sequence). This CDR3 contains 13 residues. The CDR3 bases are TGTGCCAGCAGTCCCCCATCAAGAGAGACCCAGTACTTC. Translation: CASSPPSRETQYF.

A remark on this clone: The same CDR3 arises from other DNA sequences in this sample as well. The chain has TRBV5-4 and TRBJ1-4; D unclear. The CDR3 loop spans 15 amino acids. V shed 0 bases and J shed 0 bases, with 6 bases lying between them. Germline CDR1 reads SGHNT; CDR2 reads YYREEE (reference sequence). The CDR3 here is CASSLGGATNEKLFF. The CDR3 DNA reads as TGTGCCAGCAGCTTGGGGGGTGCAACTAATGAAAAACTGTTTTTT.

J is TRBJ2-3 and V is TRBV7-6; TRBD2 matches 11 bases. Germline assignment: CDR1 SGHVS and CDR2 FNYEAQ. This CDR3 spans 16 amino acids. V shed 5 bases and J 1 base; nucleotides not matched to a gene: 5. CDR3: CASSPLSGRGTDTQYF. DNA of the CDR3: TGTGCCAGCAGCCCCCTTAGCGGGAGGGGCACAGATACGCAGTATTTT.

This chain connects TRBV5-6 to TRBJ1-1; TRBD1 might be the D (5 bases). The CDR3 covers 11 residues. Trimming cost V 4 bases and J 11 bases, with 12 bases left between them. Germline V gene sequence: CDR1 SGHDT, CDR2 YYEEEE. For the CDR3, the DNA is TGTGCCAGCAGCACCCGGGACCGGGCTTTCTTT. Translation: CASSTRDRAFF.

The chain recombines TRBV19 with TRBJ2-2; the match to TRBD1 covers 8 bases. This CDR3 comprises 14 residues. The germline V gene has CDR1 LNHDA and CDR2 SQIVND (reference sequence). V was clipped by 6 bases and J by 5 bases; unmatched bases: 5. This chain's CDR3 is CASSQTGETGELFF. CDR3 in DNA: TGTGCCAGTAGCCAGACAGGGGAAACCGGGGAGCTGTTTTTT.

The chain carries TRBV5-1 and TRBJ2-5; TRBD2 matches 10 bases. Germline V gene lookup returns CDR1 SGHRS and CDR2 YFSETQ. The CDR3 has 19 residues. The V gene end was trimmed by 1 base and the J gene end by 1 base; junction bases not matched to a gene: 13. The CDR3 DNA is TGCGCCAGCAGCTTGCACGGACTAGCGGAGCTAAGTCCCCAAGAGACCCAGTACTTC. Amino acid sequence: CASSLHGLAELSPQETQYF.

This clone was picked up one time. V gene TRBV28 combines with J gene TRBJ1-1; tentative D call: TRBD1 (6 bases). Germline V gene lookup returns CDR1 MDHEN and CDR2 SYDVKM. The CDR3 spans 14 residues. V was trimmed by 4 bases and J by 4 bases, leaving 13 bases between them. DNA for the CDR3: TGTGCCAGCAGTTCAGCTACAGGGTTCACTGAAGCTTTCTTT. This gives the protein CASSSATGFTEAFF.

As for this clone: Other DNA sequences in this sample translate to the same CDR3. This chain joins TRBV29-1 and TRBJ1-1, with D hard to call. CDR3 size: 10 residues. Trimming shortened V by 4 bases and J by 4 bases, and 4 bases separated the two germline ends. The germline V gene encodes CDR1 SQVTM and CDR2 ANQGSEA. CDR3 bases: TGCAGCGTTGTGGGCACTGAAGCTTTCTTT. Its translation: CSVVGTEAFF.

This chain uses TRBV2 with TRBJ2-5; 7 positions match TRBD1. J lost 1 base, V lost 10 bases, and 6 bases had no gene match. This CDR3 is 13 amino acids long. From germline, CDR1 is SNHLY and CDR2 FYNNEI. Written as DNA, the CDR3 is TGTGCCACTCAGACAGGGAGCCAAGAGACCCAGTACTTC. Amino acid sequence: CATQTGSQETQYF.

The chain has TRBV9 and TRBJ2-1; no clear D gene. The CDR3 contains 13 residues. CDR1 is SGDLS, CDR2 YYNGEE, per germline. The V end was cut by 2 bases, the J end by 5 bases, with 8 bases between. DNA for the CDR3: TGTGCCAGCAGCGTTTTGCCCGACAATGAGCAGTTCTTC. Translated, it gives CASSVLPDNEQFF.

This rearrangement joins TRBV2 to TRBJ1-5; TRBD1 matches 11 bases. CDR3 size: 15 residues. Germline CDR1 SNHLY, CDR2 FYNNEI. The V gene end was trimmed by 6 bases and the J gene end by 6 bases; junction bases not matched to a gene: 7. The CDR3 sequence: CASRERTGGGQPQHF. The CDR3, as DNA: TGTGCCAGCAGGGAGAGGACAGGGGGCGGTCAGCCCCAGCATTTT.

The chain couples TRBV11-2 to TRBJ2-5; D perhaps matches TRBD1 (6 bases). Trimming took off 4 bases at V and 2 bases at J, with 17 bases between the two ends. Germline assignment: CDR1 SGHAT and CDR2 FQNNGV. The CDR3 sequence is 16 residues long. CDR3 in amino acids: CASSSIRGGRQETQYF. CDR3 DNA: TGTGCCAGCAGCTCGATACGAGGGGGTCGGCAAGAGACCCAGTACTTC. Filled out from reference TRBV11-2 and TRBJ2-5, the complete variable domain reads EAGVAQSPRYKIIEKRQSVAFWCNPISGHATLYWYQQILGQGPKLLIQFQNNGVVDDSQLPKDRFSAERLKGVDSTLKIQPAKLEDSAVYLCASSSIRGGRQETQYFGPGTRLLVL.

This sequence joins TRBV27 and TRBJ1-1, with D possibly TRBD1 on 6 matching bases. V lost 1 base and J 6 bases, leaving 21 bases between the germline ends. Germline values: CDR1 MNHEY, CDR2 SMNVEV (reference sequence). This CDR3 region has 17 residues. CDR3 region: CASSLWGGGIAKAEAFF. The CDR3 region has the DNA TGTGCCAGCAGTTTATGGGGGGGCGGGATAGCTAAGGCTGAAGCTTTCTTT.

This clone has a single count. This chain connects TRBV7-9 to TRBJ1-3, with unresolved D. This CDR3 region has 16 residues. From germline, CDR1 is SEHNR and CDR2 FQNEAQ (reference sequence). Trimming stripped 1 base from V and 0 bases from J, with 10 bases between. CDR3 in DNA: TGTGCCAGCAGCTTAGGAAGAACGTCCTCTGGAAACACCATATATTTT. Translation: CASSLGRTSSGNTIYF.

This chain joins TRBV9 and TRBJ1-1; the D is unclear. Germline CDR1 SGDLS, CDR2 YYNGEE. V was shortened by 0 bases and J by 2 bases, with 11 bases between the two germline ends. This CDR3 is 15 amino acids long. Here the CDR3 reads CASSVGASANTEAFF. The CDR3 bases are TGTGCCAGCAGCGTAGGCGCCTCCGCAAACACTGAAGCTTTCTTT.

This chain uses TRBV28 with TRBJ2-5; TRBD1 agrees at 7 bases. Trimming removed 8 bases from V and 4 bases from J; junction bases left unmatched: 7. Germline V gene sequence: CDR1 MDHEN, CDR2 SYDVKM. The CDR3 consists of 13 residues. CDR3 loop: CASSTGDRETQYF. For the CDR3, the DNA is TGTGCCAGCTCAACAGGGGATCGAGAGACCCAGTACTTC.

This clone has a single count. V is TRBV4-1 and J is TRBJ1-1; 7 bases fit TRBD1. Germline V lookup: CDR1 MGHRA, CDR2 YSYEKL. This CDR3 contains 16 residues. Trimming took 4 bases from V and 4 from J; bases not matched to a gene: 12. CDR3 region: CASSPLKEAGGTEAFF. For the CDR3, the DNA is TGCGCCAGCAGCCCCCTAAAGGAGGCAGGGGGCACTGAAGCTTTCTTT.

The rearrangement joins TRBV19 to TRBJ2-1; either TRBD1 or TRBD2 may supply D (5 bases each). CDR1 is LNHDA and CDR2 is SQIVND in the germline V gene (reference sequence). This CDR3 region has 15 residues. V lost 4 bases to trimming and J lost 9 bases, with 19 bases between them. The CDR3 DNA reads TGTGCCAGTAGTAATTACGGGACGGGCGTAGGTGAGCAGTTCTTC. As protein: CASSNYGTGVGEQFF.